These T cell receptor beta chains were read from a single sample in a study of T cell changes during pregnancy in multiple sclerosis. The protocol was immunoSEQ multiplex PCR, while the TCRdb copy is restricted to in-frame clones and leaves out a portion. The sample records about 68,000 clones, about 90% being singletons. The sample was peripheral blood, taken in the second trimester of pregnancy. All receptors derive from a female donor in good health, enrolled as a control in a pregnancy study. Each CDR3 is given with its conserved first and last residue. Each record gives: J gene, D gene, V gene, CDR3 protein, CDR3 DNA. The D gene is left open where the match is weak.

TRBJ2-1	TRBD2	TRBV5-4	CASSLVASGRNEQFF	TGTGCCAGCAGCTTGGTGGCTAGCGGGAGGAATGAGCAGTTCTTC
TRBJ1-1	.	TRBV28	CASTLTGEAFF	TGTGCCAGCACCTTGACAGGTGAAGCTTTCTTT
TRBJ2-7	.	TRBV7-2	CASSLGRQTYEQYF	TGTGCCAGCAGCTTAGGTCGCCAGACCTACGAGCAGTACTTC
TRBJ1-2	.	TRBV6-6	CASSSSADAGRYGYTF	TGTGCCAGCAGTTCGTCCGCGGATGCAGGGCGTTATGGCTACACCTTC
TRBJ1-1	.	TRBV4-1	CASRWIGRNTEAFF	TGCGCCAGCAGATGGATAGGGAGGAACACTGAAGCTTTCTTT
TRBJ2-1	TRBD2	TRBV5-1	CASSVGLAGILSSYNEQFF	TGCGCCAGCAGCGTGGGACTAGCGGGGATATTAAGCTCCTACAATGAGCAGTTCTTC
TRBJ1-1	.	TRBV19	CASAEQGWDTEAFF	TGTGCCAGCGCCGAACAGGGCTGGGACACTGAAGCTTTCTTT
TRBJ1-2	.	TRBV6-6	CASSYMGAATGYTF	TGTGCCAGCAGTTACATGGGGGCCGCAACTGGCTACACCTTC
TRBJ2-7	.	TRBV6-5	CASSPLGRGNYEQYF	TGTGCCAGCAGTCCTCTAGGTAGGGGGAACTACGAGCAGTACTTC
TRBJ2-1	.	TRBV5-1	CASSLRGGSYNEQFF	TGCGCCAGCAGCTTGAGGGGAGGCTCCTACAATGAGCAGTTCTTC
TRBJ2-7	.	TRBV27	CASSLHREYEQYF	TGTGCCAGCAGTTTACACAGGGAGTACGAGCAGTACTTC
TRBJ1-2	TRBD1	TRBV15	CATSEVLRQGLGGYTF	TGTGCCACCAGCGAAGTCCTGAGACAGGGATTGGGTGGCTACACCTTC
TRBJ2-2	TRBD2	TRBV5-4	CASSLAGLAGGAGELFF	TGTGCCAGCAGCTTGGCTGGGCTAGCGGGGGGAGCTGGGGAGCTGTTTTTT
TRBJ1-2	TRBD1	TRBV27	CASSLWGQGYGYTF	TGTGCCAGCAGTTTATGGGGACAGGGCTATGGCTACACCTTC
TRBJ2-5	TRBD1	TRBV28	CASSTPSGTVETQYF	TGTGCCAGCAGTACACCATCCGGGACAGTAGAGACCCAGTACTTC
TRBJ2-1	TRBD1	TRBV6-1	CASERQGYNEQFF	TGTGCCAGCGAACGACAGGGTTACAATGAGCAGTTCTTC
TRBJ1-4	.	TRBV10-3	CAISPGEGGGEKLFF	TGTGCCATCAGCCCCGGGGAGGGGGGAGGTGAAAAACTGTTTTTT
TRBJ2-7	TRBD1	TRBV5-4	CASSRQGTSYEQYF	TGTGCCAGCAGCCGACAGGGAACCTCCTACGAGCAGTACTTC
TRBJ2-7	TRBD1	TRBV27	CASSLSGQAYEQYF	TGTGCCAGCAGTTTGTCAGGACAGGCCTACGAGCAGTACTTC
TRBJ1-4	.	TRBV19	CASSIEQDTSVRVF	TGTGCCAGTAGTATAGAACAGGACACTTCCGTCCGGGTTTTT
TRBJ1-3	TRBD1	TRBV5-1	CASSLGGQASGNTIYF	TGCGCCAGCAGCTTGGGCGGACAGGCATCTGGAAACACCATATATTTT
TRBJ2-7	TRBD1	TRBV28	CASTQPGQGSYEQYF	TGTGCCAGCACCCAACCGGGACAGGGGTCCTACGAGCAGTACTTC